A single sample gave rise to the 4 T cell receptor beta chains below, sequenced in a study of blood T cell repertoires in COVID-19. Data came from immunoSEQ multiplex PCR; TCRdb stores just in-frame clones and leaves some out. The sample has about 28,000 clones; roughly 90% are singletons. Sample: peripheral blood. These receptors were obtained from a human donor in a cohort sampled during active COVID-19.

The V gene is TRBV7-3, the J gene TRBJ2-1, with a possible D match to TRBD2 (6 bases). V lost 4 bases and J lost 6, with 16 bases in between. The germline V gene encodes CDR1 SGHTA and CDR2 FQGTGA. This CDR3 spans 15 amino acids. CDR3 nucleotide sequence: TGTGCCAGCAGCTATAGAGCCACGGGGGTCAATGAGCAGTTCTTC. It specifies CASSYRATGVNEQFF.

The V call is TRBV3-1 (or the pseudogene TRBV3-2), the J call TRBJ1-5; D not certain. The germline V gene has CDR1 LGHDT and CDR2 YNNKEL (reference sequence). CDR3 size: 12 residues. Trimming removed 3 bases from V and 11 bases from J, with 11 bases in between. CDR3 DNA: TGTGCCAGCAGCCAGACGGGGATGACCCAGCATTTT. Its protein is CASSQTGMTQHF.

The table lists this clone with a count of one. This chain joins TRBV5-4 and TRBJ2-1; TRBD1 might be the D (6 bases). Deletions cut 1 base from V and 8 bases from J, with 10 bases between. This CDR3 has 13 residues. The germline gives CDR1 SGHNT, CDR2 YYREEE (reference sequence). CDR3 region: CASSLSPGDEQFF. In DNA, the CDR3 is TGTGCCAGCAGCTTGTCCCCAGGGGATGAGCAGTTCTTC.

Only one count was recorded for this clone. The V call is TRBV18, the J call TRBJ2-1; D uncertain. Germline CDR1 is KGHSH and CDR2 is LQKENI. The CDR3 length is 15 residues. Deletions cut 3 bases from V and 2 bases from J, with 11 bases between. As DNA, the CDR3 is TGTGCCAGCTCACCGAAATCAGTTACCTACAATGAGCAGTTCTTC. Translated: CASSPKSVTYNEQFF.